This entry lists 3 T cell receptor beta chains sequenced from one sample in a study of T cell clones after liver transplantation. Libraries were prepared by immunoSEQ multiplex PCR; TCRdb keeps only in-frame clonotypes and omits some of them. This table has 70,000 to 80,000 clones, about nine tenths appearing once. Sequencing was performed on CD4+ T cells from blood, taken before liver transplant. The receptors derive from a human donor who received a liver transplant.

The rearrangement joins TRBV5-5 to TRBJ2-5; D could derive from TRBD1 or TRBD2 (5 bases each). The CDR3 covers 12 residues. Trimming took 2 bases from V and 5 from J, leaving 7 bases between them. Germline V gives CDR1 SGHKS, CDR2 YYEKEE (reference sequence). CDR3 nucleotide sequence: TGTGCCAGCAGCTTCGAGGGGGAGACCCAGTACTTC. This translates into CASSFEGETQYF.

The V call is TRBV19, the J call TRBJ2-1; D not certain. Germline CDR1 and CDR2: LNHDA and SQIVND (reference sequence). Trimming took off 5 bases at V and 0 bases at J, with 2 bases between the two ends. The CDR3 has 12 residues. CDR3 DNA: TGTGCCAGTAGTCTCTCCTACAATGAGCAGTTCTTC. Amino acid sequence: CASSLSYNEQFF. Filled out from reference TRBV19 and TRBJ2-1, the complete variable domain reads DGGITQSPKYLFRKEGQNVTLSCEQNLNHDAMYWYRQDPGQGLRLIYYSQIVNDFQKGDIAEGYSVSREKKESFPLTVTSAQKNPTAFYLCASSLSYNEQFFGPGTRLTVL.

CDR3 coding DNA: TGCGCCAGCAGCTTGGGGGCATCTACGCAGTATTTT. This codes for CASSLGASTQYF. The V gene is TRBV5-1, the J gene TRBJ2-3; unclear D gene. The CDR3 length is 12 residues. Germline V gives CDR1 SGHRS, CDR2 YFSETQ. V was shortened by 0 bases and J by 8 bases, with 7 bases between the two germline ends.